This T cell receptor beta chain was retrieved from a study of T cell responses to AZD1222 COVID-19 vaccine. This table comes from immunoSEQ multiplex PCR, and its TCRdb copy is limited to in-frame clones, with some not included. The table has 140,000 to 150,000 clones, about nine tenths seen once. Between the trimmed V and J ends, which lost 6 bases and 8 bases, there was a span of 20 bases. Per germline, CDR1 MNHEY and CDR2 SVGAGI. CDR3 length: 15 amino acids. The chain carries TRBV6-5 and TRBJ2-4; unclear D gene. This sequence was found in an adult in good health. The sample consisted of peripheral blood, taken on day 0 of MenACWY control vaccination. Here the CDR3 DNA reads TGTGCCAGCAGCAAAGCCCCGGATCGTAGGGACATTCAGTACTTC. As protein: CASSKAPDRRDIQYF.